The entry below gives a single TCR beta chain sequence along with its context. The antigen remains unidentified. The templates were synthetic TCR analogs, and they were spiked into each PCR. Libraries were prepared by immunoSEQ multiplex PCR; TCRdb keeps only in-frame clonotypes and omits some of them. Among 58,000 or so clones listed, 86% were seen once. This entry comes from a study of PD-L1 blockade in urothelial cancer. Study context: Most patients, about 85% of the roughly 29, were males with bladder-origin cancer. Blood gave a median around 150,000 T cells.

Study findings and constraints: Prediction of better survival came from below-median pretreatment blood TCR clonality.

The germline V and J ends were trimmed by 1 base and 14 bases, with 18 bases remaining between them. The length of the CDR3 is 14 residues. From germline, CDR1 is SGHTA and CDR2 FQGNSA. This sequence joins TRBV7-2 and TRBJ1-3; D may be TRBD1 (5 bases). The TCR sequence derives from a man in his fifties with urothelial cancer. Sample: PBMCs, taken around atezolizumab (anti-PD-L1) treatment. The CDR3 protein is CASSLETTVPRLYF. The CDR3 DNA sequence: TGTGCCAGCAGCTTAGAGACGACAGTTCCTCGGCTATATTTT.